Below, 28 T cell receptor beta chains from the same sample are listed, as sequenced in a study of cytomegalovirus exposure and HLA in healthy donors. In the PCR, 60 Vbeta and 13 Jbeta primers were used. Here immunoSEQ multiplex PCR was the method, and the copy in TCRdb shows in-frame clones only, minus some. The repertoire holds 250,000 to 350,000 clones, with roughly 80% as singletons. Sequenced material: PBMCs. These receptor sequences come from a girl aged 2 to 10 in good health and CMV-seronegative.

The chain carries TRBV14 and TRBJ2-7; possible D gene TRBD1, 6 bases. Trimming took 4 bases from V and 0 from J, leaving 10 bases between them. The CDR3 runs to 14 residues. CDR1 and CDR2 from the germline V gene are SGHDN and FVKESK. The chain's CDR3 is CASSLGQHSYEQYF. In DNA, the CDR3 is TGTGCCAGCAGCCTGGGACAACACTCCTACGAGCAGTACTTC.

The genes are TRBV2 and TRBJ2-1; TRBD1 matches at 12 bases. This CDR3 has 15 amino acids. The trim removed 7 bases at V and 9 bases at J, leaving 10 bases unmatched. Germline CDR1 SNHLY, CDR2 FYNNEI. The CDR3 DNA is TGTGCCAGCATCCAAAGGGGGACAGGGGGCGGTGAGCAGTTCTTC. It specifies CASIQRGTGGGEQFF. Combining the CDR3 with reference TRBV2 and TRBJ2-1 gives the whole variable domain EPEVTQTPSHQVTQMGQEVILRCVPISNHLYFYWYRQILGQKVEFLVSFYNNEISEKSEIFDDQFSVERPDGSNFTLKIRSTKLEDSAMYFCASIQRGTGGGEQFFGPGTRLTVL.

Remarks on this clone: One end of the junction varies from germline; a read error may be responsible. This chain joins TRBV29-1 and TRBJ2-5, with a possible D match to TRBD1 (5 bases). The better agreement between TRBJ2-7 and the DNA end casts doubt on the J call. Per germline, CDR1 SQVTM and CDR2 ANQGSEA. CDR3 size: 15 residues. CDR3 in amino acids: CGVEDTRTHSYEQYF. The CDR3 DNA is TGCGGCGTTGAAGACACGAGGACACACTCCTACGAGCAGTACTTC.

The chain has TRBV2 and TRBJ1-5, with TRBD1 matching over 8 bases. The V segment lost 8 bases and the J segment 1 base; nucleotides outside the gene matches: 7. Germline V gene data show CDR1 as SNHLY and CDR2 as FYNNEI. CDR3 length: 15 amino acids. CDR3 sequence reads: CASLGQEGSNQPQHF. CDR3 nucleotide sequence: TGTGCCAGCCTGGGACAGGAGGGAAGCAATCAGCCCCAGCATTTT.

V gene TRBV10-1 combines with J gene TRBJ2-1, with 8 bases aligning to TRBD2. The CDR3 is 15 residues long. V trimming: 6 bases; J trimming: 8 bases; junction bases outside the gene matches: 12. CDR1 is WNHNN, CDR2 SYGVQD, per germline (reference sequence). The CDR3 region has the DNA TGCGCCAGCAGGAGGGACGGGGGGGCCAGGGATGAGCAGTTCTTC. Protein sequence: CASRRDGGARDEQFF.

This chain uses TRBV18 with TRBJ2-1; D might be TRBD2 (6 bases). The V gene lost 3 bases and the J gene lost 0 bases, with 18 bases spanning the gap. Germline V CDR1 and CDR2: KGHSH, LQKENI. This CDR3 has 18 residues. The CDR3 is CASSPKLARSSSYNEQFF. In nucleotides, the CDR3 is TGTGCCAGCTCACCTAAGCTAGCGAGAAGTAGCTCCTACAATGAGCAGTTCTTC. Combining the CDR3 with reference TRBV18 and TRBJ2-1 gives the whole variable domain NAGVMQNPRHLVRRRGQEARLRCSPMKGHSHVYWYRQLPEEGLKFMVYLQKENIIDESGMPKERFSAEFPKEGPSILRIQQVVRGDSAAYFCASSPKLARSSSYNEQFFGPGTRLTVL.

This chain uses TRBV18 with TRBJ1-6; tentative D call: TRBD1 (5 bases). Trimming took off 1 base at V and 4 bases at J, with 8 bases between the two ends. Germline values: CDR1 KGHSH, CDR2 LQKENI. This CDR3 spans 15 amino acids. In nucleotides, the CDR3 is TGTGCCAGCTCACCACAGAACAGGTATAATTCACCCCTCCACTTT. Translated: CASSPQNRYNSPLHF.

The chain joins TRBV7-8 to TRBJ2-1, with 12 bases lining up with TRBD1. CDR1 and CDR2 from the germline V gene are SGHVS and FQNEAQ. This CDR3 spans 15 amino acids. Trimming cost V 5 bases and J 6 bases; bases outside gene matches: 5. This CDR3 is CASSRDRGPSNEQFF. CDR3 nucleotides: TGTGCCAGCAGCCGGGACAGGGGGCCGAGCAATGAGCAGTTCTTC.

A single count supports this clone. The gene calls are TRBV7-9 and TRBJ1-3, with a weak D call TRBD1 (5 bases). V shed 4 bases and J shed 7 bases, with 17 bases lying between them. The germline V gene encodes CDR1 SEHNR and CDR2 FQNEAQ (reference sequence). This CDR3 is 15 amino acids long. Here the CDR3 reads CASSSEQVSRNTIYF. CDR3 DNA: TGTGCCAGCAGCTCCGAACAGGTATCTCGGAACACCATATATTTT.

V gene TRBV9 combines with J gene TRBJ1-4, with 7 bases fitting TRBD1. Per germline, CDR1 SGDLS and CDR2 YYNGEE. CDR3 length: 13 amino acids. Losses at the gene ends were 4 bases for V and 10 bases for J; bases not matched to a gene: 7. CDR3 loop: CASSPGTVAKLFF. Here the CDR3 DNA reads TGTGCCAGCAGCCCGGGGACAGTCGCAAAACTGTTTTTT. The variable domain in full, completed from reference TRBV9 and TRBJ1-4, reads DSGVTQTPKHLITATGQRVTLRCSPRSGDLSVYWYQQSLDQGLQFLIQYYNGEERAKGNILERFSAQQFPDLHSELNLSSLELGDSALYFCASSPGTVAKLFFGSGTQLSVL.

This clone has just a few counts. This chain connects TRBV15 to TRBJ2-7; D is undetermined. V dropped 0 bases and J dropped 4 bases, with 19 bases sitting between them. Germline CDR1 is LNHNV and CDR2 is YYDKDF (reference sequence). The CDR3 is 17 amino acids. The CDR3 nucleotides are TGTGCCACCAGCAGAGACAGCATTACCAGGAACCGATACGAGCAGTACTTC. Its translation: CATSRDSITRNRYEQYF. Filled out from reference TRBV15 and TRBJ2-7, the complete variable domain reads DAMVIQNPRYQVTQFGKPVTLSCSQTLNHNVMYWYQQKSSQAPKLLFHYYDKDFNNEADTPDNFQSRRPNTSFCFLDIRSPGLGDTAMYLCATSRDSITRNRYEQYFGPGTRLTVT.

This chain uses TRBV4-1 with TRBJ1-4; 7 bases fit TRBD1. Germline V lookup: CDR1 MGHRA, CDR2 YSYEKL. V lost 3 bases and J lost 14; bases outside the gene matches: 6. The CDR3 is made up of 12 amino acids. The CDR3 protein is CASSHPTGDLFF. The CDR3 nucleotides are TGCGCCAGCAGCCACCCAACAGGGGATCTGTTTTTT.

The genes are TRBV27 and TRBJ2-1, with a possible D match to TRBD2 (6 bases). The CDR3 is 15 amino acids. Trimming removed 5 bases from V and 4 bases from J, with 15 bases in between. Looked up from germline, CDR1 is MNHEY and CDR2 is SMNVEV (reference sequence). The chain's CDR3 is CASSLDPAGYNEQFF. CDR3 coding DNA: TGTGCCAGCAGTCTCGATCCGGCGGGATACAATGAGCAGTTCTTC.

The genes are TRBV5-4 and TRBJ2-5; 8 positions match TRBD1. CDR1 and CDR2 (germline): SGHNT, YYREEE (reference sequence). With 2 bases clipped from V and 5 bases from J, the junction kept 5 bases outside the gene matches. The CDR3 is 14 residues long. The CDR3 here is CASSLQGVKETQYF. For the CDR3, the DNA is TGTGCCAGCAGCTTACAGGGGGTCAAGGAGACCCAGTACTTC.

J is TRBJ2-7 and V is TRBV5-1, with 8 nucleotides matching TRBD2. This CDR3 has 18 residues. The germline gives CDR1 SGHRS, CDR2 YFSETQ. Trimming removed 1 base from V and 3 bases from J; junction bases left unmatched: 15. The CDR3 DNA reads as TGCGCCAGCAGCTTGTTTGCCAAGAGAGCGGGGGATGGCTACGAGCAGTACTTC. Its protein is CASSLFAKRAGDGYEQYF.

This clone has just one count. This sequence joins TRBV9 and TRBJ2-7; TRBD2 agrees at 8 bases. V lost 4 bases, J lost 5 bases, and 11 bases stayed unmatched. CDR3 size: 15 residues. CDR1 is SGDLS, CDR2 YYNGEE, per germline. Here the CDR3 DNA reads TGTGCCAGCAGCACCGGCCGGGGGGGGCGCGACGAGCAGTACTTC. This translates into CASSTGRGGRDEQYF.

CDR3 protein: CASSPWGGVYEQYF. As DNA, the CDR3 is TGTGCCAGCTCACCTTGGGGGGGAGTCTACGAGCAGTACTTC. The J gene is TRBJ2-5, the V gene TRBV18; 7 bases map to TRBD2. Judging by the DNA end, TRBJ2-7 fits better; the J call may be wrong. Germline V gene sequence: CDR1 KGHSH, CDR2 LQKENI. The CDR3 has 14 amino acids.

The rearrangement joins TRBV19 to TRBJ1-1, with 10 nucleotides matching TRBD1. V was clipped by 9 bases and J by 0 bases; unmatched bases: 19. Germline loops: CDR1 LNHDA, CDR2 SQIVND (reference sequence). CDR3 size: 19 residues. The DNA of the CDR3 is TGTGCCAGCTCCCCGGGACAGGGGAGGGAGGACCGACTGAACACTGAAGCTTTCTTT. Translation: CASSPGQGREDRLNTEAFF.

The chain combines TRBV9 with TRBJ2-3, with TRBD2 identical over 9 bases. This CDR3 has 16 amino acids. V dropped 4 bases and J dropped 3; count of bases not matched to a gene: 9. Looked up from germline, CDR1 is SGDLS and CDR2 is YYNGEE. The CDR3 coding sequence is TGTGCCAGCAGCCCCCACGCGGGAGGGAAGACAGATACGCAGTATTTT. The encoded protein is CASSPHAGGKTDTQYF.

CDR3 loop: CASSVAEETQYF. CDR3 nucleotide sequence: TGTGCCAGCAGCGTAGCGGAAGAGACCCAGTACTTC. The chain is built from TRBV9 and TRBJ2-5; no clear D gene. The CDR3 totals 12 residues. Per germline, CDR1 SGDLS and CDR2 YYNGEE. The V end lost 0 bases, the J end lost 3 bases, and 3 bases lay between the germline ends.

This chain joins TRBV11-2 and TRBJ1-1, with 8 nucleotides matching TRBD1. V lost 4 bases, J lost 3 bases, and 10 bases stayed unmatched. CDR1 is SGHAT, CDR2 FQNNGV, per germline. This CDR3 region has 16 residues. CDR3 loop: CASSSRQQGGDTEAFF. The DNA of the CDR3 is TGTGCCAGCAGCTCCCGACAACAGGGGGGTGACACTGAAGCTTTCTTT.

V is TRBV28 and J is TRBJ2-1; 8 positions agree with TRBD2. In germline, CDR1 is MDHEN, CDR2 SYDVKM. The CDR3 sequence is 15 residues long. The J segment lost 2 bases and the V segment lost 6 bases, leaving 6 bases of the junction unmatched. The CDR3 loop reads CASRKAGVAYNEQFF. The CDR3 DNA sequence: TGTGCCAGCAGAAAAGCGGGGGTAGCCTACAATGAGCAGTTCTTC.

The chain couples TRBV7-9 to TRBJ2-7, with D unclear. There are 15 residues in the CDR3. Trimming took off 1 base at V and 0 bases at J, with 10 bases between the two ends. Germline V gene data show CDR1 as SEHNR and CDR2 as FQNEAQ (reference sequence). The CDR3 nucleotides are TGTGCCAGCAGCTTAGGCCGGGTTTTCTCCTACGAGCAGTACTTC. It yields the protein CASSLGRVFSYEQYF.

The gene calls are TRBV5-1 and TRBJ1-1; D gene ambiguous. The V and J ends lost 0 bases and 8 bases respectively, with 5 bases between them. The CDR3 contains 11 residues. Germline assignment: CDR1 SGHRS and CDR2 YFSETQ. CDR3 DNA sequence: TGCGCCAGCAGCTTGGGAGGGGAAGCTTTCTTT. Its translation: CASSLGGEAFF.

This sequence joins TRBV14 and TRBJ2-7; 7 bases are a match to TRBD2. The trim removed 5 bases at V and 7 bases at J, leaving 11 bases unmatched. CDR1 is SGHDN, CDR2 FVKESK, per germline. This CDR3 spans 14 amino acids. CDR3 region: CASSETGGWEEQYF. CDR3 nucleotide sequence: TGTGCCAGCAGCGAGACGGGAGGATGGGAGGAGCAGTACTTC.

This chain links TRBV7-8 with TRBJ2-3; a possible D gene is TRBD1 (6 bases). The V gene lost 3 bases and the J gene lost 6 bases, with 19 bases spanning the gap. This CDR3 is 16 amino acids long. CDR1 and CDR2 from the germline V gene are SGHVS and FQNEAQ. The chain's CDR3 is CASSLAWTAITDTQYF. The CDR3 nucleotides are TGTGCCAGCAGCTTGGCCTGGACAGCTATTACTGATACGCAGTATTTT.

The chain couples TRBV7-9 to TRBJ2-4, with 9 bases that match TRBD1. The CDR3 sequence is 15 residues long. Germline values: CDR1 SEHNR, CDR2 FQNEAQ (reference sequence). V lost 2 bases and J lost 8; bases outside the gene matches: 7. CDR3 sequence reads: CASSLPGQGTDIQYF. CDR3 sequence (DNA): TGTGCCAGCAGCTTACCGGGACAGGGTACGGACATTCAGTACTTC.

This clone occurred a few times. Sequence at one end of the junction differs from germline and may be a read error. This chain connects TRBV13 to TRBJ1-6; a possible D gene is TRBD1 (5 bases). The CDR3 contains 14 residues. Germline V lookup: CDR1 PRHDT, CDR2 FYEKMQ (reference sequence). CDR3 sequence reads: CASSLPGYSSPLHF. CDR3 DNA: TGTGCCAGCAGCTTACCAGGGTATAGTTCACCCCTCCACTTT.